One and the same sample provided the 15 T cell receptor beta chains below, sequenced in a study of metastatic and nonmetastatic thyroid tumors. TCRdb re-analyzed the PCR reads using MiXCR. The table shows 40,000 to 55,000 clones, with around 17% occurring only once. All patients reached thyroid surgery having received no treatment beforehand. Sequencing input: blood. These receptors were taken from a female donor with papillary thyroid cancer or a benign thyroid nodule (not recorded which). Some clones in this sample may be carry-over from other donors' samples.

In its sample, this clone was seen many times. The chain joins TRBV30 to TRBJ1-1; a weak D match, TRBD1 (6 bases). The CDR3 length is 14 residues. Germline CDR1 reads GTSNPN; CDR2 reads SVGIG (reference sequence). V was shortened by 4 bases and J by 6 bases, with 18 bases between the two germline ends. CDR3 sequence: CAWMPPGAAAEAFF. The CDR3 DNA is TGTGCCTGGATGCCCCCAGGGGCGGCGGCTGAAGCTTTCTTT.

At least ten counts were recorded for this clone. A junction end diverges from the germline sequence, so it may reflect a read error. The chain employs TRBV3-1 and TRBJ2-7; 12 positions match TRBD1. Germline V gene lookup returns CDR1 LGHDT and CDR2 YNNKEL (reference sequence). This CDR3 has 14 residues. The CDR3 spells CASSQDVGDRGLWF. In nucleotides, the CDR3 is TGTGCCAGCAGCCAAGATGTAGGGGACAGGGGGCTTTGGTTC.

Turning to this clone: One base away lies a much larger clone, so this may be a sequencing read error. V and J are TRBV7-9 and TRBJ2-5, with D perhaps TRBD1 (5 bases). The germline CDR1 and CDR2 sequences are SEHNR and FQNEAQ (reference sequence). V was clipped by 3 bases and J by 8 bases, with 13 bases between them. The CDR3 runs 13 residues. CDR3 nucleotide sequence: TGTGCCAGCAGCTTGGAAGGGGTAGATACCCAGTACTTC. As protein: CASSLEGVDTQYF.

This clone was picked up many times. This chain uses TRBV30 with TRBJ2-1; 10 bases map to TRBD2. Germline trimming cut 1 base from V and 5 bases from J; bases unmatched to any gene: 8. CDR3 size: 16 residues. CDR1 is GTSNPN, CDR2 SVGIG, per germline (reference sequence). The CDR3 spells CAWSALWLAGDNEQFF. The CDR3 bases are TGTGCCTGGAGTGCGTTGTGGCTAGCGGGAGACAATGAGCAGTTCTTC.

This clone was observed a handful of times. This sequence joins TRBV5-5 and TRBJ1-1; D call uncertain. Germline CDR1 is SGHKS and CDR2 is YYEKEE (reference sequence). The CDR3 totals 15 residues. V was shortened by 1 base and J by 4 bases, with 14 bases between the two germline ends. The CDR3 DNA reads TGTGCCAGCAGCTTGCAGCCCGACGGGTCCACTGAAGCTTTCTTT. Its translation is CASSLQPDGSTEAFF.

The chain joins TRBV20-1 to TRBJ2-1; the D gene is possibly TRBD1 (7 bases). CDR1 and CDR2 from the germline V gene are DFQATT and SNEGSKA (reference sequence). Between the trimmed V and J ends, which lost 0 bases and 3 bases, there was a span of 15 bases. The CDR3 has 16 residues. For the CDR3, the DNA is TGCAGTGCTAGAGACCCCCAGGGGGGCCTCTACAATGAGCAGTTCTTC. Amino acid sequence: CSARDPQGGLYNEQFF.

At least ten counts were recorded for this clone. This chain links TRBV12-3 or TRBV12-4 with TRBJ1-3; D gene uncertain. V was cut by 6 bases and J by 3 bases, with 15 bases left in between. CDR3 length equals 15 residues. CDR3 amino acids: CASSPKGFYGNTIYF. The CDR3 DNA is TGTGCCAGCAGCCCGAAAGGGTTTTATGGAAACACCATATATTTT.

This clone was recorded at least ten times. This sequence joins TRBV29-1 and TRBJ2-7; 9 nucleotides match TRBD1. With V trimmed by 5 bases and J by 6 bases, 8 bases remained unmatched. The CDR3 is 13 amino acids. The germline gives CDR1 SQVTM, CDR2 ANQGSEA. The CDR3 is CSVHPGTGLEQYF. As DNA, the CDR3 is TGCAGCGTTCACCCCGGGACAGGGCTCGAGCAGTACTTC.

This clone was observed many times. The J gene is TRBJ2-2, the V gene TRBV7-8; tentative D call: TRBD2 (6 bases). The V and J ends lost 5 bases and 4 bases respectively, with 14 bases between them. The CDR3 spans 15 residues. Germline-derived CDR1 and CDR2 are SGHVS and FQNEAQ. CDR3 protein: CASSNLGLLTGELFF. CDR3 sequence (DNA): TGTGCCAGCAGCAACCTGGGACTTCTCACCGGGGAGCTGTTTTTT.

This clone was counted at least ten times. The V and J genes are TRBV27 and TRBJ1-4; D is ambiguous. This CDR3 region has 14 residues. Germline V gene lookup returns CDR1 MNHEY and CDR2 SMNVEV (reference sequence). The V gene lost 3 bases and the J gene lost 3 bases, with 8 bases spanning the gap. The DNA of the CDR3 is TGTGCCAGCAGTTTTGGAGGAGCTAATGAAAAACTGTTTTTT. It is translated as CASSFGGANEKLFF.

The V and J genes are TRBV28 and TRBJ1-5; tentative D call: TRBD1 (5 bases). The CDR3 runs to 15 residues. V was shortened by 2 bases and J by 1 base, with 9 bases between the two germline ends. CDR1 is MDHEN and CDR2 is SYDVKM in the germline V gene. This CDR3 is CASSLQGLSNQPQHF. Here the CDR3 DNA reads TGTGCCAGCAGTTTACAGGGACTGAGCAATCAGCCCCAGCATTTT.

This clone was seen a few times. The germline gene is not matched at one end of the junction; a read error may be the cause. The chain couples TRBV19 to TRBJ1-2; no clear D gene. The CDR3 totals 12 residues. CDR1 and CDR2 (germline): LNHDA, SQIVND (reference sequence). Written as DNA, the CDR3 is TGTGCCAGTAGTATCGGGCTCTATTGCTACACCTTC. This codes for CASSIGLYCYTF.

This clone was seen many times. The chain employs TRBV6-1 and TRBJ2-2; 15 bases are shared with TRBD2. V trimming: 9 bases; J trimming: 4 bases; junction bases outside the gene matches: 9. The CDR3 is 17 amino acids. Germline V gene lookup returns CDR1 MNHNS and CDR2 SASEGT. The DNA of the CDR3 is TGTGCCAGTAGGACTAGCGGGAGGGCCCGTGGCACCGGGGAGCTGTTTTTT. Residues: CASRTSGRARGTGELFF.

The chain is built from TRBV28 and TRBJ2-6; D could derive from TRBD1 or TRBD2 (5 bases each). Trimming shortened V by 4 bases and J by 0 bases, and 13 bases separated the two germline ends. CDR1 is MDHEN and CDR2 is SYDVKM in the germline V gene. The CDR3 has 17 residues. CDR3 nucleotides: TGTGCCAGCAGTTGGGGGAGCTTTGGCTCTGGGGCCAACGTCCTGACTTTC. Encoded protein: CASSWGSFGSGANVLTF.

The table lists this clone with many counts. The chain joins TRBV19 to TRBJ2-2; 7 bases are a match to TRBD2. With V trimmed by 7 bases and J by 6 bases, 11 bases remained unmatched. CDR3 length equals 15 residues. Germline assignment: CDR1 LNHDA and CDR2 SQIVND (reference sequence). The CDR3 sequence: CASKMSGRAAGELFF. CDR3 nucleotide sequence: TGTGCCAGTAAGATGAGTGGGAGGGCCGCCGGGGAGCTGTTTTTT.